This T cell receptor beta chain was identified in a study of cytomegalovirus exposure and HLA in healthy donors. Participants comprised healthy donors of bone marrow. The PCR made use of 60 Vbeta and 13 Jbeta primers. Generated by immunoSEQ multiplex PCR, the TCRdb table keeps only in-frame clones and is missing some. The sample shows fewer than 100,000 clones, approximately 76% of them seen only once. The CDR3 has 13 residues. Germline assignment: CDR1 MDHEN and CDR2 SYDVKM. V was cut by 6 bases and J by 8 bases, with 17 bases left in between. This chain joins TRBV28 and TRBJ2-7, with a tentative D call TRBD1 (7 bases). This TCR was sampled from a man in his forties in good health and CMV-seropositive. The sequencing sample was made of PBMCs. The CDR3 DNA reads as TGTGCCAGCAGGAGGGGGCCCGGGAGTAAGCAGTACTTC. Translating it yields CASRRGPGSKQYF.